The present TCR beta chain was sequenced within a study of cytomegalovirus exposure and HLA in healthy donors. Study-wide results and caveats: Prior analysis indicated that the majority of TCR beta V segments exhibited productivity approximately 90% or approximately 30% of the time. Of the V segments, some could not be distinguished, including TRBV6-2 and TRBV6-3, and were excluded.

The PCR was carried out with 60 Vbeta primers and 13 Jbeta primers. Method: immunoSEQ multiplex PCR; TCRdb's copy keeps in-frame clones and lacks some. The sample carries around 250,000 clones, around 81% recorded once. The CDR3 extends over 12 amino acids. Germline lookup yields CDR1 SEHNR and CDR2 FQNEAQ (reference sequence). This clone appeared a few times. The antigen remains unidentified. One end of the junction is discordant with germline, which a read error may explain. Sequencing was carried out using PBMCs. The receptor's source is a woman in her sixties in good health and CMV-seropositive. The chain joins TRBV7-9 to TRBJ2-1; D is possibly TRBD1 or TRBD2 (6 bases each). CDR3 residues: CSSSRGGNEQFF. The DNA for the CDR3 is TGTTCCAGCAGCAGGGGAGGTAATGAGCAGTTCTTC.